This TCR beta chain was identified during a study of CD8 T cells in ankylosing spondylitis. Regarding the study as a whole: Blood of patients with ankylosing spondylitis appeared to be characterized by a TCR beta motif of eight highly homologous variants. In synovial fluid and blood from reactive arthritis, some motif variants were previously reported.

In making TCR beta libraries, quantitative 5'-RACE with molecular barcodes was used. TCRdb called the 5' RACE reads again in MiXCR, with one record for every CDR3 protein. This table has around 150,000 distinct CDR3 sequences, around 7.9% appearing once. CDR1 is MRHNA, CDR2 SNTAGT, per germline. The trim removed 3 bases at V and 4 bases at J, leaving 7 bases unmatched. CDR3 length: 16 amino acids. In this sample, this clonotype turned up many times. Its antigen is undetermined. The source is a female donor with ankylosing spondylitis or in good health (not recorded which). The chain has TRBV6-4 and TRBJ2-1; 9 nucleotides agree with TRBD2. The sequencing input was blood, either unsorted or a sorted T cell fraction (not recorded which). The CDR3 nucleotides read TGTGCCAGCAGTGAAGTTAGCGGGGGCCCATACAATGAGCAGTTCTTC. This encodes CASSEVSGGPYNEQFF.